A selection of T cell receptor beta chains follows, all from one sample in a study of shared clonotypes between healthy human individuals. Only in-frame clones appear in the TCRdb table, and some are missing; sequencing was by immunoSEQ multiplex PCR. This table has about 1.9 million clones, roughly 95% appearing once. Sequencing was performed on naive CD8+ T cells from PBMCs. The receptor source for this set is a man aged 18 to 30 in good health. Some clones in this sample may be carry-over from other donors' samples. Each CDR3 is given with its conserved first and last residue. Fields, in order: CDR3 protein, CDR3 DNA, clone size, J gene, V gene, D gene. The D gene is left open where the match is weak. Not all rows give a size; the values are once, few, many and, for expanded clones, a class.

CDR3 protein: CASSLQTEDQFF
CDR3 DNA: TGTGCCAGCAGCCTCCAGACAGAAGATCAGTTCTTC
clone size: .
J gene: TRBJ2-1
V gene: TRBV7-9
D gene: .

CDR3 protein: CASSLARYRATDTQYF
CDR3 DNA: TGTGCCAGCAGCTTAGCTAGGTACAGGGCCACAGATACGCAGTATTTT
clone size: .
J gene: TRBJ2-3
V gene: TRBV11-2
D gene: .

CDR3 protein: CASSLGGIGTGELFF
CDR3 DNA: TGTGCCAGCAGCTTAGGGGGGATTGGCACCGGGGAGCTGTTTTTT
clone size: .
J gene: TRBJ2-2
V gene: TRBV13
D gene: .

CDR3 protein: CASSTLKVSGAPDTQYF
CDR3 DNA: TGTGCCAGCAGCACCCTGAAGGTTAGCGGGGCGCCAGATACGCAGTATTTT
clone size: .
J gene: TRBJ2-3
V gene: TRBV13
D gene: TRBD2

CDR3 protein: CASSEGGGPTYEQYF
CDR3 DNA: TGTGCCAGCAGCGAAGGGGGAGGGCCTACCTACGAGCAGTACTTC
clone size: .
J gene: TRBJ2-7
V gene: TRBV6-4
D gene: .

CDR3 protein: CASSIVRDLDQPQHF
CDR3 DNA: TGTGCCAGTAGTATAGTGAGGGATTTGGACCAGCCCCAGCATTTT
clone size: .
J gene: TRBJ1-5
V gene: TRBV19
D gene: .

CDR3 protein: CASSQTATNEKLFF
CDR3 DNA: TGTGCCAGCAGCCAAACTGCCACTAATGAAAAACTGTTTTTT
clone size: .
J gene: TRBJ1-4
V gene: TRBV14
D gene: .

CDR3 protein: CASRRTGWEDGYTF
CDR3 DNA: TGTGCCAGCAGGCGGACGGGGTGGGAGGATGGCTACACCTTC
clone size: .
J gene: TRBJ1-2
V gene: TRBV28
D gene: .

CDR3 protein: CASTPFVMVTGGLNTEAFF
CDR3 DNA: TGTGCCAGCACCCCTTTTGTCATGGTGACAGGGGGCCTGAACACTGAAGCTTTCTTT
clone size: .
J gene: TRBJ1-1
V gene: TRBV7-9
D gene: TRBD1

CDR3 protein: CASSPGKREGRSTDTQYF
CDR3 DNA: TGTGCCAGCAGCCCGGGTAAGCGGGAGGGCCGTTCGACGGATACGCAGTATTTT
clone size: .
J gene: TRBJ2-3
V gene: TRBV11-2
D gene: TRBD2

CDR3 protein: CASSPRDGNEQYF
CDR3 DNA: TGTGCCAGCAGCCCTCGCGACGGAAACGAGCAGTACTTC
clone size: once
J gene: TRBJ2-7
V gene: TRBV7-6
D gene: .

CDR3 protein: CASSVELGLAALNEQFF
CDR3 DNA: TGTGCCAGCAGCGTAGAGCTAGGACTAGCGGCCCTCAATGAGCAGTTCTTC
clone size: .
J gene: TRBJ2-1
V gene: TRBV9
D gene: TRBD2

CDR3 protein: CAWSPRDSYEQYF
CDR3 DNA: TGTGCCTGGAGTCCCAGAGACTCCTACGAGCAGTACTTC
clone size: .
J gene: TRBJ2-7
V gene: TRBV30
D gene: .

CDR3 protein: CASSLSRGSYEQYF
CDR3 DNA: TGTGCCAGCAGTTTATCCAGGGGGTCCTACGAGCAGTACTTC
clone size: .
J gene: TRBJ2-7
V gene: TRBV27
D gene: TRBD1

CDR3 protein: CASSLLAASLETQYF
CDR3 DNA: TGTGCCAGCAGTTTACTAGCGGCCTCCTTGGAGACCCAGTACTTC
clone size: .
J gene: TRBJ2-5
V gene: TRBV27
D gene: TRBD2

CDR3 protein: CASSPRTDTQYF
CDR3 DNA: TGTGCCAGCAGCCCCCGGACAGATACGCAGTATTTT
clone size: .
J gene: TRBJ2-3
V gene: TRBV7-9
D gene: .

CDR3 protein: CASSQDFGTTYGYTF
CDR3 DNA: TGCGCCAGCAGCCAAGATTTTGGCACTACGTATGGCTACACCTTC
clone size: .
J gene: TRBJ1-2
V gene: TRBV4-3
D gene: .

CDR3 protein: CASSFSWVQPQHF
CDR3 DNA: TGTGCCAGCAGTTTCTCGTGGGTTCAGCCCCAGCATTTT
clone size: few
J gene: TRBJ1-5
V gene: TRBV28
D gene: .

CDR3 protein: CASSLNKREPGELFF
CDR3 DNA: TGTGCCAGCAGTTTAAACAAGCGGGAGCCCGGGGAGCTGTTTTTT
clone size: once
J gene: TRBJ2-2
V gene: TRBV27
D gene: TRBD2

CDR3 protein: CASSLSSTANYGYTF
CDR3 DNA: TGTGCCAGCAGTTTATCCTCGACAGCTAACTATGGCTACACCTTC
clone size: once
J gene: TRBJ1-2
V gene: TRBV27
D gene: .

CDR3 protein: CSVVGGLAKNIQYF
CDR3 DNA: TGCAGCGTTGTGGGAGGGCTAGCCAAAAACATTCAGTACTTC
clone size: once
J gene: TRBJ2-4
V gene: TRBV29-1
D gene: TRBD2

CDR3 protein: CASATALNEKLFF
CDR3 DNA: TGTGCCAGTGCGACAGCCCTTAATGAAAAACTGTTTTTT
clone size: .
J gene: TRBJ1-4
V gene: TRBV19
D gene: .

CDR3 protein: CASSGGQGSFYNEQFF
CDR3 DNA: TGCGCCAGCAGCGGAGGACAGGGGAGTTTTTACAATGAGCAGTTCTTC
clone size: .
J gene: TRBJ2-1
V gene: TRBV5-1
D gene: TRBD1

CDR3 protein: CASSFRLGAGELFF
CDR3 DNA: TGTGCCAGCAGTTTTAGGCTAGGGGCCGGGGAGCTGTTTTTT
clone size: .
J gene: TRBJ2-2
V gene: TRBV27
D gene: .

CDR3 protein: CASSLGQGLNTQYF
CDR3 DNA: TGCGCCAGCAGCTTGGGACAGGGTCTGAATACGCAGTATTTT
clone size: .
J gene: TRBJ2-3
V gene: TRBV5-1
D gene: TRBD1

CDR3 protein: CASSLAGGRETQYF
CDR3 DNA: TGTGCCAGCAGCTTGGCTGGGGGCCGAGAGACCCAGTACTTC
clone size: .
J gene: TRBJ2-5
V gene: TRBV5-5
D gene: .

CDR3 protein: CAWSVTFPTDTQYF
CDR3 DNA: TGTGCCTGGAGTGTGACGTTCCCCACAGATACGCAGTATTTT
clone size: .
J gene: TRBJ2-3
V gene: TRBV30
D gene: .